This TCR beta chain came from a study of T cell changes during pregnancy in multiple sclerosis. Repertoires were generated with immunoSEQ multiplex PCR, while TCRdb's copy carries only in-frame clones and drops some. The repertoire holds about 40,000 clones, with about 87% as singletons. Per the germline V gene, CDR1 is LGHNT and CDR2 is FRNRAP. The CDR3 is made up of 13 amino acids. With 0 bases removed from V and 9 bases from J, the gap between germline ends came to 9 bases. The V and J genes are TRBV12-5 and TRBJ1-5; no clear D gene. Sequencing was performed on CD4+ T cells from peripheral blood mononuclear cells, taken before pregnancy. The source of this sequence is a female donor with multiple sclerosis, enrolled in a pregnancy study. The CDR3 here is CASGLVLSGPQHF. The CDR3 DNA follows: TGTGCTAGTGGTTTGGTATTGTCCGGGCCCCAGCATTTT.